The present T cell receptor beta chain was sequenced within a study of regulatory T cells in long-lasting Graves disease. Arm-PCR with iRepertoire HTBI primers amplified the CDR3 regions for these TCR beta libraries. TCRdb re-called the multiplex PCR reads through MiXCR, storing one row per CDR3 protein. The sample comprises about 400,000 distinct CDR3 sequences, more than 20% of which are singletons, and 20% rests with the top ten. This clonotype was detected a few times. Time point in this sample: persistent/refractory GD, antithyroid drugs over 5 years with positive TRAb. Making the TCR library involved RNA that had been extracted from PBMCs. An endocrinology department in Xi'an, China, recruited the patients. The receptor was derived from a female donor with Graves disease. The sequencing used peripheral blood mononuclear cells (PBMCs), collected when the disease was refractory, from a patient treated with antithyroid drugs.

CDR3 amino acids: CASSSYRGLGKNIQYF. CDR3 DNA sequence: TGTGCCAGCAGTTCCTACAGGGGGCTAGGCAAAAACATTCAGTACTTC. The rearrangement joins TRBV6-2 or TRBV6-3 to TRBJ2-4; 9 bases agree with TRBD1. Trimming removed 4 bases from V and 3 bases from J; junction bases left unmatched: 7. The CDR3 has 16 residues. From germline, CDR1 is MNHEY and CDR2 SVGEGT.